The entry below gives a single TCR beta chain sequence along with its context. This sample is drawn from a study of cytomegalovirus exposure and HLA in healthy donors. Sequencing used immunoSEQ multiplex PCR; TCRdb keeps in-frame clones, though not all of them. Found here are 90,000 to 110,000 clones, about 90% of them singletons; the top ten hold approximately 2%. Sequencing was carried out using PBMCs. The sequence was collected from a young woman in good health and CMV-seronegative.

CDR3 loop: CASSVPDRVGYTF. CDR3 sequence (DNA): TGTGCCAGCAGCGTCCCAGACAGGGTGGGCTACACCTTC. The chain employs TRBV7-9 and TRBJ1-2; the match to TRBD1 covers 7 bases. CDR1 and CDR2 from the germline V gene are SEHNR and FQNEAQ (reference sequence). The CDR3 runs 13 residues. V gave up 5 bases and J gave up 8 bases; unmatched junction bases: 8.